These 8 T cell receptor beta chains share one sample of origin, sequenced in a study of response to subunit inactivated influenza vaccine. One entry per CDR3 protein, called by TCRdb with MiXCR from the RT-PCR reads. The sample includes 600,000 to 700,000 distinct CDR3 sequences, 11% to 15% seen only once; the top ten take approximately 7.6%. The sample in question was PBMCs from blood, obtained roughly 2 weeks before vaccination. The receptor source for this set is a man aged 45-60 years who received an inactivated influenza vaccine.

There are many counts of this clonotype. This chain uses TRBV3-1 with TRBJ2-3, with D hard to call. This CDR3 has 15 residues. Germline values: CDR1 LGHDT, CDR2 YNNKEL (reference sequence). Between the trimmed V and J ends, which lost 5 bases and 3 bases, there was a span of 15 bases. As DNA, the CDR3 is TGTGCCAGCAGCACCGGAGCTTCGACTACAGATACGCAGTATTTT. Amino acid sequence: CASSTGASTTDTQYF.

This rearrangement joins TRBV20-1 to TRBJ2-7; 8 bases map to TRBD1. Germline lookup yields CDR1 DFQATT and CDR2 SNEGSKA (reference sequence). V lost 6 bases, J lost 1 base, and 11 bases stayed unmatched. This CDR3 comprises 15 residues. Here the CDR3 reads CSAQTTGAISYEQYF. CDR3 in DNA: TGCAGTGCCCAAACGACAGGGGCCATATCCTACGAGCAGTACTTC.

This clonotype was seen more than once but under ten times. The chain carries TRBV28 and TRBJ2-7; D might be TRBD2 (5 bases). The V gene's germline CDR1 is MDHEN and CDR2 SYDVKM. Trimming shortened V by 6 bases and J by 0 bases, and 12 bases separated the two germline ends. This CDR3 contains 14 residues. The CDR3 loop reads CASRSSRSSYEQYF. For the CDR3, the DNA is TGTGCCAGCAGGTCTAGCCGAAGCTCCTACGAGCAGTACTTC.

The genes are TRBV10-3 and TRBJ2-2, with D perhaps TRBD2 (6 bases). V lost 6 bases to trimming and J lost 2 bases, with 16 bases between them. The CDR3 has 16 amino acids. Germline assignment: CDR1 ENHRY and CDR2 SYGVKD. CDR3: CAISPAAGLNTGELFF. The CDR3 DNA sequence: TGTGCCATCAGCCCGGCTGCGGGGCTAAACACCGGGGAGCTGTTTTTT.

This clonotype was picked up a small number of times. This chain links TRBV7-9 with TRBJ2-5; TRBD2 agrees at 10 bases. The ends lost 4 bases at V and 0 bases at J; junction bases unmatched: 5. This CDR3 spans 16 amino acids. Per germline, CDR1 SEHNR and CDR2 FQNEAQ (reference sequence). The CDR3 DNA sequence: TGTGCCAGCAGCTCAGGACTAGCGGTGTACCAAGAGACCCAGTACTTC. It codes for CASSSGLAVYQETQYF.

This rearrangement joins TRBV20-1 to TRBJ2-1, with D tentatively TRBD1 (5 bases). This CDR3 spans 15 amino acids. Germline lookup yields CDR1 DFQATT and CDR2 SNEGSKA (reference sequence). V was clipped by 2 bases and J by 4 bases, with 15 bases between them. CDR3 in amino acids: CSARLPGRYYNEQFF. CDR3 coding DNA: TGCAGTGCTAGATTACCAGGGCGTTATTACAATGAGCAGTTCTTC.

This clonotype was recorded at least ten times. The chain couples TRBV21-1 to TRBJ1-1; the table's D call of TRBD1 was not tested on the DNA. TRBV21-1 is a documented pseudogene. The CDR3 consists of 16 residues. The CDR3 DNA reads TGTGCCAGCAGCAATGGGAGAGGATATGCGAACACTGAAGCTTTCTTT. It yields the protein CASSNGRGYANTEAFF.

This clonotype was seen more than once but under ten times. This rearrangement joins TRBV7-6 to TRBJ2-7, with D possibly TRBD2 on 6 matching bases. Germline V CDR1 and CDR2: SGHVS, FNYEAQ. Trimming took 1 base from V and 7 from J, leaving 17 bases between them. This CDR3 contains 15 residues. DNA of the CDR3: TGTGCCAGCAGCTTAGAACCTATCCGAGCGGGTGAGCAGTACTTC. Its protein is CASSLEPIRAGEQYF.